What follows is one T cell receptor beta chain and its context. The antigen is unknown. CDR1 and CDR2 (germline): SGHDT, YYEEEE. The CDR3 sequence is 15 residues long. J lost 3 bases, V lost 4 bases, and 8 bases had no gene match. Researchers ran the PCR with 60 Vbeta and 13 Jbeta primers. The protocol was immunoSEQ multiplex PCR, while the TCRdb copy is restricted to in-frame clones and leaves out a portion. The sample consists of about 240,000 clones, approximately 80% of them appearing once. This specimen belongs to a study of cytomegalovirus exposure and HLA in healthy donors. Study context: Of some 410 genotyped donors, roughly 76% grouped in the Caucasian-associated ancestry cluster.

Whole-study results and caveats: The classifier reportedly diagnosed cytomegalovirus status with high sensitivity and specificity. Most of the TCR beta V segments (in an earlier analysis) were productive either about 87% or about 30% of the time.

This TCR derives from a woman aged 55-75 years in good health and CMV-seropositive. What was sequenced was PBMCs. The chain is built from TRBV5-6 and TRBJ1-2; TRBD1 matches at 8 bases. The CDR3 bases are TGTGCCAGCAGCCAGACAGGGGCGTCGGACTATGGCTACACCTTC. Translating it yields CASSQTGASDYGYTF.